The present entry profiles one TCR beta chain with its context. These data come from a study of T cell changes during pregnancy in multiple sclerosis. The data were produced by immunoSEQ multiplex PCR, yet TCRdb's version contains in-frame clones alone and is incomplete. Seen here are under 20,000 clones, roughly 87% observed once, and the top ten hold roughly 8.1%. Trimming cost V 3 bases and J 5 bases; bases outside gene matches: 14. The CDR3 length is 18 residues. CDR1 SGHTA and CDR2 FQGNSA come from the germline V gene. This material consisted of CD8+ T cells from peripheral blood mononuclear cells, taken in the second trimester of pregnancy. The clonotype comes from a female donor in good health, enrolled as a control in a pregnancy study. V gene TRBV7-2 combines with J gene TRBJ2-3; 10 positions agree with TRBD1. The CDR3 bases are TGTGCCAGCAGCTTCCGTGGACAGGGGGTACGACAGGGAGATACGCAGTATTTT. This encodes CASSFRGQGVRQGDTQYF.